These 2 T cell receptor beta chains were sequenced from one sample in a study of technical replicates of blood from a handful of donors. Repertoires were generated with immunoSEQ multiplex PCR, while TCRdb's copy carries only in-frame clones and drops some. The sample lists some 77,000 clones; approximately 96% were seen once. Sequencing input: T cells isolated from PBMCs. Every receptor here comes from a human donor in good health.

The chain employs TRBV13 and TRBJ2-5, with TRBD2 identical over 8 bases. The CDR3 loop spans 14 amino acids. Germline loops: CDR1 PRHDT, CDR2 FYEKMQ (reference sequence). V lost 5 bases, J lost 7 bases, and 9 bases stayed unmatched. The CDR3 nucleotides read TGTGCCAGCAGCCCTAGAGCGGGAGAAGCGACCCAGTACTTC. This codes for CASSPRAGEATQYF.

The rearrangement joins TRBV6-1 to TRBJ1-4; perhaps TRBD1 as D (5 bases). The length of the CDR3 is 13 residues. With 2 bases removed from V and 8 bases from J, the gap between germline ends came to 9 bases. Germline CDR1 reads MNHNS; CDR2 reads SASEGT. The CDR3 sequence: CASSETGREKLFF. The CDR3 coding sequence is TGTGCCAGCAGTGAAACAGGTCGGGAAAAACTGTTTTTT.